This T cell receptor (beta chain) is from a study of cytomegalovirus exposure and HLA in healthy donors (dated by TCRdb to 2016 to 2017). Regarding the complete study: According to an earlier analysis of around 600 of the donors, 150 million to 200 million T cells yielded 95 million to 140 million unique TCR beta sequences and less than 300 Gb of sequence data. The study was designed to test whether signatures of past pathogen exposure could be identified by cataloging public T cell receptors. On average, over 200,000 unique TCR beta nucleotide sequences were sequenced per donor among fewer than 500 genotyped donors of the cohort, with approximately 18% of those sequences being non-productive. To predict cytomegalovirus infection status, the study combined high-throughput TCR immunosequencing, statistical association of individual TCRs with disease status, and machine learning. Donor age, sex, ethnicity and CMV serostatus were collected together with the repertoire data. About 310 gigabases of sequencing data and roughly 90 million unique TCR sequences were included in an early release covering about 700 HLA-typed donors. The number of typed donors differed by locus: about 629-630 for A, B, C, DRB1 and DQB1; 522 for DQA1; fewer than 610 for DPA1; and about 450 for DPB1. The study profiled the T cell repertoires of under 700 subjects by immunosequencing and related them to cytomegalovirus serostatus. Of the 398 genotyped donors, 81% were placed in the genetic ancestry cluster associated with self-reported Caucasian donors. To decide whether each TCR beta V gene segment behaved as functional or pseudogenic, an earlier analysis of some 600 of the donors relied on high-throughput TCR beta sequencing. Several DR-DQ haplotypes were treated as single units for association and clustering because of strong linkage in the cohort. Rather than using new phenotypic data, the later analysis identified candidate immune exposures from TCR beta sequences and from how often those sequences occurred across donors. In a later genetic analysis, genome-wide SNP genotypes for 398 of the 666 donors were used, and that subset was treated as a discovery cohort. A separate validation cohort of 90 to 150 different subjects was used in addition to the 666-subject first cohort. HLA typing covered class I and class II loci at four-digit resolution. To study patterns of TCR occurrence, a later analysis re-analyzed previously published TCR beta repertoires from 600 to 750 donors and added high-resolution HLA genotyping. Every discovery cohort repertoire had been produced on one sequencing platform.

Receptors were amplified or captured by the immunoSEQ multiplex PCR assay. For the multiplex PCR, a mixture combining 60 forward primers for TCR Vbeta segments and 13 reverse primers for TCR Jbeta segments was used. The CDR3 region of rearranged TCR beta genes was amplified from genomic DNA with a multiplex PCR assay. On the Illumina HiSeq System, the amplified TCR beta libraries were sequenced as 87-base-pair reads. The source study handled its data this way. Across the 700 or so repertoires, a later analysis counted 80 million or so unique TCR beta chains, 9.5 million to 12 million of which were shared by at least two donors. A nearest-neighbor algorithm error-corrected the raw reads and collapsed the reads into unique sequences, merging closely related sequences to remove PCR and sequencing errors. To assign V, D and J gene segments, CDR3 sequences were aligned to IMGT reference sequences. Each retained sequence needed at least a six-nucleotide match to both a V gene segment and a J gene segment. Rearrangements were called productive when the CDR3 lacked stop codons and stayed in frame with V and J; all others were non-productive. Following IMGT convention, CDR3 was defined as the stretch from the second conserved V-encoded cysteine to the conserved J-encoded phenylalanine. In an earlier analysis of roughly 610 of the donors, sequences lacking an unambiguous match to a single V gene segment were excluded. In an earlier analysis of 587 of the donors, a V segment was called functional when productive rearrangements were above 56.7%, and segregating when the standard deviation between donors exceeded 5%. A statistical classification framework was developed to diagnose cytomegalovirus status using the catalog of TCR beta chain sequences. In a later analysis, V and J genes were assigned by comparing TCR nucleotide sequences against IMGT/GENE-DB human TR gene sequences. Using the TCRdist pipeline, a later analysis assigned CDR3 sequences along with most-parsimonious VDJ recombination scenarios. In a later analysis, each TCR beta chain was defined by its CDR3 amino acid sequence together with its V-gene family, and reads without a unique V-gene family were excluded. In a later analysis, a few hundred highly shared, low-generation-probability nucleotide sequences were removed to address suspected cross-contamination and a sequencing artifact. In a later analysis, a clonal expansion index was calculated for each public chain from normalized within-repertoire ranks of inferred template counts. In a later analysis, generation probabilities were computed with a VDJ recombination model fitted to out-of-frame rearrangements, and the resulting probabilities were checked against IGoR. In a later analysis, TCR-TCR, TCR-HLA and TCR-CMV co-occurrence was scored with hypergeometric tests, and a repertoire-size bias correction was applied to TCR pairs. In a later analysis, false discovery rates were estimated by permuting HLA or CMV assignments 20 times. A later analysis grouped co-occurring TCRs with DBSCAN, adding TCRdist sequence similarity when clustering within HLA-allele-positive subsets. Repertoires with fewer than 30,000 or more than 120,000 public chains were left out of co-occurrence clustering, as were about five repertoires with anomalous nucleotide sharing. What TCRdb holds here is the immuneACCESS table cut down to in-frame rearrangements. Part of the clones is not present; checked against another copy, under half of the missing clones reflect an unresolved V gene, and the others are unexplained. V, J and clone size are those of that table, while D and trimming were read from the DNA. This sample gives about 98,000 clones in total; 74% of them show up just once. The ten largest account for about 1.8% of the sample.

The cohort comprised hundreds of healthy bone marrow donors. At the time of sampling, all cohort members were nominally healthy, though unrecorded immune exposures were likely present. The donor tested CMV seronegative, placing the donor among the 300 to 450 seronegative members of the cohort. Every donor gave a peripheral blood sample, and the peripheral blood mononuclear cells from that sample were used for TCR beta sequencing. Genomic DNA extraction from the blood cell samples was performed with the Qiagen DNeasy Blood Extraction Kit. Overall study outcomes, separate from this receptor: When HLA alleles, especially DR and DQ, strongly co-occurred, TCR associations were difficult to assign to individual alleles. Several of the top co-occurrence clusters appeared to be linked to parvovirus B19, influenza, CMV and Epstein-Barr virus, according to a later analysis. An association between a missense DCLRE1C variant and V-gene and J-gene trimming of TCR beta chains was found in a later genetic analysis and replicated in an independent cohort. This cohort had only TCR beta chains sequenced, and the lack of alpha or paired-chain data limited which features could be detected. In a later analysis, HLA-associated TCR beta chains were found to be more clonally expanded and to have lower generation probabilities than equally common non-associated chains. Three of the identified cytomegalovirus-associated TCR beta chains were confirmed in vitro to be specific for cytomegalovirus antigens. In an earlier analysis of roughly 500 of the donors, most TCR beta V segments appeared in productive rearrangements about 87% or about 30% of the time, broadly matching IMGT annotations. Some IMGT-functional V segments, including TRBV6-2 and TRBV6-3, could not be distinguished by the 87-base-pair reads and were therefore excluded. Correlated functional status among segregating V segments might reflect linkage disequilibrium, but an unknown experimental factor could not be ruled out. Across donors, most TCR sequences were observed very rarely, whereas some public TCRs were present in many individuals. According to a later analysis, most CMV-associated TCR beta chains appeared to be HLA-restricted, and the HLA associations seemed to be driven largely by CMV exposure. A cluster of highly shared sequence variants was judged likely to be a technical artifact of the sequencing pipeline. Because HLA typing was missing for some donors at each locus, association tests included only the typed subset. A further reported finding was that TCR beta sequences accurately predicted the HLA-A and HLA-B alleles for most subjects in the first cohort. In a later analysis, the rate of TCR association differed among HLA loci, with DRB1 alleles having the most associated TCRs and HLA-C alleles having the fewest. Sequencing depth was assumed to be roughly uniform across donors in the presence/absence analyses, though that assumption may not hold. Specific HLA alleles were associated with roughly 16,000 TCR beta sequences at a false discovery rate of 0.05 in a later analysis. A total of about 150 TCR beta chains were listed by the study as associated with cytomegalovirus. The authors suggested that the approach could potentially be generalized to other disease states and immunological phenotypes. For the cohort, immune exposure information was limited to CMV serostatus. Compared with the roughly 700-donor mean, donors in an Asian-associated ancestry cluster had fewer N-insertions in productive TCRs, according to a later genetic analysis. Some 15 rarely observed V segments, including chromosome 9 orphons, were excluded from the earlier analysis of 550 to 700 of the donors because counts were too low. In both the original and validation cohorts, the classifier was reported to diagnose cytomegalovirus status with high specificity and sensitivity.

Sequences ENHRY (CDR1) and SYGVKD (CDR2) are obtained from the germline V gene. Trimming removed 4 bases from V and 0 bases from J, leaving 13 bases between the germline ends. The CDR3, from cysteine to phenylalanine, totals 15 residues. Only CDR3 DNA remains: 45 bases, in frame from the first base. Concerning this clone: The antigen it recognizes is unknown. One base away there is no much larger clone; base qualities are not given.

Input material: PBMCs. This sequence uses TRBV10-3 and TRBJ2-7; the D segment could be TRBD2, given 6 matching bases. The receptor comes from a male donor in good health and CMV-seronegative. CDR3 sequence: CAISARSGYSYEQYF. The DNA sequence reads TGTGCCATCAGTGCTAGAAGCGGGTACTCCTACGAGCAGTACTTC.